This entry concerns a single T cell receptor beta chain. As yet, its antigen is unknown. The CDR3 is 15 residues long. Trimming removed 7 bases from V and 1 base from J, with 16 bases in between. CDR1 MNHEY and CDR2 SMNVEV come from the germline V gene (reference sequence). From the 5' RACE reads, TCRdb called clonotypes with MiXCR, one entry per CDR3 protein. The sample yields about 300,000 distinct CDR3 sequences, around an eighth seen once. These data come from a study of identical twins. Study results and limitations: High-abundance cord blood beta clonotypes had fewer insertions; memory repertoires showed none.

In addition, the sample was reused for a study of yellow fever vaccine responses in identical twins.

This TCR was recovered from a woman younger than 30 in good health. The material sequenced was CD8+ T cells sorted from blood. The chain uses TRBV27 and TRBJ2-5, with D perhaps given as TRBD1 or TRBD2 (5 bases each). CDR3 sequence (DNA): TGTGCCAGCACCGACTATCGGGGCAGCCAAGAGACCCAGTACTTC. Its protein product is CASTDYRGSQETQYF.